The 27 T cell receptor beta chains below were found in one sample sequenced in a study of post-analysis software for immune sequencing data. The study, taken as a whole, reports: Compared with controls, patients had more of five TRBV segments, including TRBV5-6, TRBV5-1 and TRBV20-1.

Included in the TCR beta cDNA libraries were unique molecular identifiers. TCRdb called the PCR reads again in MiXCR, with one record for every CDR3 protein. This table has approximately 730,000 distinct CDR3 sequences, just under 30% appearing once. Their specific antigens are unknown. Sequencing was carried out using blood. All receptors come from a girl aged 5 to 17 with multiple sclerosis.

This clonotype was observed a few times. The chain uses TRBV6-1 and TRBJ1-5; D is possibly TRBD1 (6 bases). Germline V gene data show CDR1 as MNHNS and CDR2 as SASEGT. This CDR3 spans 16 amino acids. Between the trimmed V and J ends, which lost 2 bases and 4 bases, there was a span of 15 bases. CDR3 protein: CASSEWRTADNQPQHF. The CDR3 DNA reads TGTGCCAGCAGTGAATGGAGGACAGCGGATAATCAGCCCCAGCATTTT.

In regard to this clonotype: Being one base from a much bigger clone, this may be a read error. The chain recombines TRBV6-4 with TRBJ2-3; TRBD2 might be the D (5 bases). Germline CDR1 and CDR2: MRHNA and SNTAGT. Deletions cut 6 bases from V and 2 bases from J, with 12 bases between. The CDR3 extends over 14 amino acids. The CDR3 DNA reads TGTGCCAGCAGAGGAGACGGGGTCACAGATACGCAGTATTTT. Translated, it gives CASRGDGVTDTQYF.

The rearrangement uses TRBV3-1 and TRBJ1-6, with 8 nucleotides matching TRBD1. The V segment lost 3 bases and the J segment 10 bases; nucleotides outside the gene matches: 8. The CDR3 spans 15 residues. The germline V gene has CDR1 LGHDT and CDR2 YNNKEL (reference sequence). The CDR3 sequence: CASSHGDRRGSPLHF. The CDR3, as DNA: TGTGCCAGCAGCCACGGGGACAGGCGGGGATCACCCCTCCACTTT.

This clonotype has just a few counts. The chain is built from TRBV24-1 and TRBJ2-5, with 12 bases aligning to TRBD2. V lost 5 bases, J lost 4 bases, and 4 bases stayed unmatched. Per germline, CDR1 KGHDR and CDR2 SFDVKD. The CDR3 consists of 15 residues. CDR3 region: CATSVLAGGGETQYF. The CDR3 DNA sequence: TGTGCCACCAGTGTACTAGCGGGAGGAGGAGAGACCCAGTACTTC.

The CDR3 bases are TGTGCCACCAGCGCGGACACCGGGACTAGCTACCAAGAGACCCAGTACTTC. It translates to CATSADTGTSYQETQYF. This chain connects TRBV15 to TRBJ2-5; 9 bases line up with TRBD2. This CDR3 region has 17 residues. Trimming removed 5 bases from V and 0 bases from J; junction bases left unmatched: 10. CDR1 and CDR2 from the germline V gene are LNHNV and YYDKDF (reference sequence).

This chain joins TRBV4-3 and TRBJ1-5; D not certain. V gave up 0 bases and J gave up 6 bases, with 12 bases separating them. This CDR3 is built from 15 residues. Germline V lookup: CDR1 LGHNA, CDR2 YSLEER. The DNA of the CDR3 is TGCGCCAGCAGCCAAGATCGCGGGATGGTTCAGCCCCAGCATTTT. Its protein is CASSQDRGMVQPQHF.

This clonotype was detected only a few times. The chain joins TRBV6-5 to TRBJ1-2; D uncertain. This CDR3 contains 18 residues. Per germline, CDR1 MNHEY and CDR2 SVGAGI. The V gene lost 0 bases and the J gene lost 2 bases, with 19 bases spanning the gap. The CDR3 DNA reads TGTGCCAGCAGTTACTCGAGGTCGAAGGAGGGTTCGAACTATGGCTACACCTTC. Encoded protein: CASSYSRSKEGSNYGYTF.

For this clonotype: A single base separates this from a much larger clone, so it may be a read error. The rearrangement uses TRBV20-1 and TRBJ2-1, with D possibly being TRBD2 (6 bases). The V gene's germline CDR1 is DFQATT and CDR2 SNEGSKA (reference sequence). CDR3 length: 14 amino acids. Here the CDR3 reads CGASSGWRGNEQFF. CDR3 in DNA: TGCGGTGCTAGTTCTGGATGGAGGGGCAATGAGCAGTTCTTC.

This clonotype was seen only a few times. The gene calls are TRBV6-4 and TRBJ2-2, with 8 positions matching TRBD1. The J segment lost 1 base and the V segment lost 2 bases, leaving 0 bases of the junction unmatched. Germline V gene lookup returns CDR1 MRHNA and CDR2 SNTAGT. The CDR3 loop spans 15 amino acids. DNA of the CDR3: TGTGCCAGCAGTGACGGGACAGGGAACACCGGGGAGCTGTTTTTT. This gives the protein CASSDGTGNTGELFF.

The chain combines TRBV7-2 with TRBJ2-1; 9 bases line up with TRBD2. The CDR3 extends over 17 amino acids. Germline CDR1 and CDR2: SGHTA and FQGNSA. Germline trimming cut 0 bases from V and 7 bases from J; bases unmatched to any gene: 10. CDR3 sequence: CASSLAVVAGDGNEQFF. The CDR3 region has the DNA TGTGCCAGCAGCTTAGCAGTTGTAGCGGGAGACGGGAATGAGCAGTTCTTC.

CDR3 protein: CASSWGNWGPEAQYF. The DNA of the CDR3 is TGTGCCAGCAGCTGGGGTAATTGGGGCCCAGAGGCCCAGTACTTC. The J gene is TRBJ2-7, the V gene TRBV7-9, with D possibly TRBD1 on 5 matching bases. The CDR3 contains 15 residues. V lost 4 bases and J 10 bases, leaving 23 bases between the germline ends. Germline CDR1 and CDR2: SEHNR and FQNEAQ (reference sequence).

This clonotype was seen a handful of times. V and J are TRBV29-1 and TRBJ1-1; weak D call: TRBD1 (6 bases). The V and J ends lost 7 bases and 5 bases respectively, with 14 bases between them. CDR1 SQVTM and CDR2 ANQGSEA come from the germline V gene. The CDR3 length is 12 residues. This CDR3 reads CSADRSSTEAFF. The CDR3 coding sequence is TGCAGCGCCGACAGGTCCTCAACTGAAGCTTTCTTT.

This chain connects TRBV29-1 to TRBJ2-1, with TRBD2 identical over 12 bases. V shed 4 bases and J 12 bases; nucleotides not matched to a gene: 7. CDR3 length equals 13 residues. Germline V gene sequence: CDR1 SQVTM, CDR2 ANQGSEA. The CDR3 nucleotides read TGCAGCGTTGGTACGACTAGCGGGAGTTCGCAGTTCTTC. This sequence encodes CSVGTTSGSSQFF.

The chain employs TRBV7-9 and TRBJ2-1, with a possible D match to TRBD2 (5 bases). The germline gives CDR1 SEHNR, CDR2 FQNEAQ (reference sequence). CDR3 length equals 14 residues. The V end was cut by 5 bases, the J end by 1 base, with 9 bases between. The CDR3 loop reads CASSAGLSYNEQFF. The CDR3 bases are TGTGCCAGCAGCGCGGGCCTTTCCTACAATGAGCAGTTCTTC.

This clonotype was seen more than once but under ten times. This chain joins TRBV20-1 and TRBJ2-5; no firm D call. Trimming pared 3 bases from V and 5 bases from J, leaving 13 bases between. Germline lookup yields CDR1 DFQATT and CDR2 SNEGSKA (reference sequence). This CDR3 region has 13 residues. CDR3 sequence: CSASGVPGETQYF. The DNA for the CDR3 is TGCAGTGCTAGCGGCGTCCCCGGGGAGACCCAGTACTTC.

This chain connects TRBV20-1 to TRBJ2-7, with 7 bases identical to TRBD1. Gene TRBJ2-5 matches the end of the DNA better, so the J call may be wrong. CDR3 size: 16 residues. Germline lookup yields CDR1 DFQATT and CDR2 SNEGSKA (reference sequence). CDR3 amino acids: CSARRRGQSIGETQYF. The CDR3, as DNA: TGCAGTGCTAGGAGACGGGGACAGTCCATAGGGGAGACCCAGTACTTC.

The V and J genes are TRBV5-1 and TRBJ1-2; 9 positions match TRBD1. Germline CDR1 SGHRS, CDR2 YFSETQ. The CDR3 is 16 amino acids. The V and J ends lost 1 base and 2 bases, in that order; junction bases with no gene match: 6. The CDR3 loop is CASSLPLDRGNYGYTF. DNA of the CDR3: TGCGCCAGCAGCTTGCCGCTCGACAGGGGGAACTATGGCTACACCTTC.

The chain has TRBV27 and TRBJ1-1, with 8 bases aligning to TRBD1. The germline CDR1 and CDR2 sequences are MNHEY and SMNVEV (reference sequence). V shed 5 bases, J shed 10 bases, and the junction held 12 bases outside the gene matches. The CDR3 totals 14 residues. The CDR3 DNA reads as TGTGCCAGCAGTCCGAGAGTCGGACAGGGACTAGCTTTCTTT. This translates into CASSPRVGQGLAFF.

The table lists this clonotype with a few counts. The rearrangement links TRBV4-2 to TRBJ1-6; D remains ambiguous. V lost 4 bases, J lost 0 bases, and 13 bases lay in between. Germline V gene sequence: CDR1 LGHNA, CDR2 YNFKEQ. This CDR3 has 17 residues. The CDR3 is CASSPTPLGSYNSPLHF. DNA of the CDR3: TGTGCCAGCAGCCCAACTCCCCTAGGCTCCTATAATTCACCCCTCCACTTT.

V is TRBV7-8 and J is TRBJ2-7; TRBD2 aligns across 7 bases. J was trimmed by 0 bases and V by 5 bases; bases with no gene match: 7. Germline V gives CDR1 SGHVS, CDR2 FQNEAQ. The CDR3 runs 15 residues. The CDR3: CASSPRGGSSYEQYF. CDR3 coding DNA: TGTGCCAGCAGCCCTCGGGGAGGGAGCTCCTACGAGCAGTACTTC.

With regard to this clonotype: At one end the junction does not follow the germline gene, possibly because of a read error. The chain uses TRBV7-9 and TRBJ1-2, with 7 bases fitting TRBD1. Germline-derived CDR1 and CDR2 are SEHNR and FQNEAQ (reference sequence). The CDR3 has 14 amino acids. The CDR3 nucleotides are TGTGCCAACAGCTCAGGGGGGGGTTCCTATGGCTACACCTTC. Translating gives CANSSGGGSYGYTF.

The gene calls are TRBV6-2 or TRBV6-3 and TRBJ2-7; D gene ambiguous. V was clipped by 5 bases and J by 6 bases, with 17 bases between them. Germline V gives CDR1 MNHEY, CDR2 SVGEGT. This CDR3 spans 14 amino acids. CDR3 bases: TGTGCCAGCAGTCAAGCCGAGACGCGTGGCGAGCAGTACTTC. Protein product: CASSQAETRGEQYF.

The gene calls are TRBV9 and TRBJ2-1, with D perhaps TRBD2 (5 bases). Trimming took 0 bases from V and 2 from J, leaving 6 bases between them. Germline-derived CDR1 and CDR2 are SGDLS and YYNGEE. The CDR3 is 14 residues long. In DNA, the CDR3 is TGTGCCAGCAGCGTAGGCGGGCCCTACAATGAGCAGTTCTTC. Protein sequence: CASSVGGPYNEQFF.

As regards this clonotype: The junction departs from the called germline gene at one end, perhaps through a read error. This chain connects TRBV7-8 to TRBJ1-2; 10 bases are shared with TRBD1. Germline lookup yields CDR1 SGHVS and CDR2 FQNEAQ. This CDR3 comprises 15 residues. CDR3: CACSRETGGFVGYTF. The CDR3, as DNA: TGTGCCTGCAGCCGAGAGACAGGGGGCTTCGTCGGCTACACCTTC.

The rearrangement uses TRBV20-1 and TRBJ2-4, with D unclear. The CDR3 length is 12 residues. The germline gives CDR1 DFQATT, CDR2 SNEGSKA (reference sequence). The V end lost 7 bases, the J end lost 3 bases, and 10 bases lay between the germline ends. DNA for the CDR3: TGCAGTGAACGTGGCGTCAAAAACATTCAGTACTTC. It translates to CSERGVKNIQYF.

This CDR3 reads CASRLPGVRRNEQFF. The CDR3 DNA is TGTGCCAGCAGACTCCCCGGAGTTCGTCGGAATGAGCAGTTCTTC. The rearrangement links TRBV28 to TRBJ2-1; no definite D call. Trimming removed 6 bases from V and 7 bases from J, with 19 bases in between. Germline CDR1 is MDHEN and CDR2 is SYDVKM. This CDR3 is 15 amino acids long.

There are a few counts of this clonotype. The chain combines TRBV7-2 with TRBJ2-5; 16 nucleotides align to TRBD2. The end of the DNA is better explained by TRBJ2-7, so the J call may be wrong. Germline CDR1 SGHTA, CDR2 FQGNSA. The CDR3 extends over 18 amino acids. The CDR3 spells CASSLLPGLAGGPHEQYF. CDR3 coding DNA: TGTGCCAGCAGCTTATTACCGGGACTAGCGGGAGGGCCCCACGAGCAGTACTTC.